This T cell receptor beta chain was recorded in a study of blood T cell repertoires in COVID-19. Looking at the study overall: Samples of COVID-19 (acute and convalescent) were obtained from the United States, Italy and Spain. Sample material is recorded as cDNA or gDNA derived from T cells, B-cell-depleted T cells, or PBMCs.

Per the original data handling: Reference gene primer amplification gave estimated nucleated cell counts. The table came from immunoSEQ multiplex PCR; TCRdb's copy has only in-frame clones and leaves some out. That table gives V, J and clone size, and the DNA gave D and trimming. Among roughly 70,000 clones listed, more than 85% were seen once. Source material: peripheral blood. This receptor was identified in a woman aged 60-70 years with active COVID-19.

The CDR3 nucleotides are TGTGCCAGTAGTATTCATGGAGTCGAGCAGTACTTC. Protein sequence: CASSIHGVEQYF. The genes are TRBV19 and TRBJ2-7; no clear D. CDR3 length: 12 amino acids. Trimming left V 3 bases short and J 6 bases short, with 9 bases between. In germline, CDR1 is LNHDA, CDR2 SQIVND (reference sequence).